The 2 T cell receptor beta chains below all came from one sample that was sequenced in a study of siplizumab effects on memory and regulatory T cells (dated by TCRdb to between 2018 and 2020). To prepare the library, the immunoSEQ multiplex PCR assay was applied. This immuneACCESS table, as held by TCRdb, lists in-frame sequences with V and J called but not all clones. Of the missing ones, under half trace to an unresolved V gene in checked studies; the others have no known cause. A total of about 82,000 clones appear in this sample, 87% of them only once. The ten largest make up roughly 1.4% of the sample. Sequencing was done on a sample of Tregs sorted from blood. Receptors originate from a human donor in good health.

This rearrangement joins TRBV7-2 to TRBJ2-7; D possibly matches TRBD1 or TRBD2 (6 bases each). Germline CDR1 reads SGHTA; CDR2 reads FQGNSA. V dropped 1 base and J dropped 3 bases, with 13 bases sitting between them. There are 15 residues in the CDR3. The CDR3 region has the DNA TGTGCCAGCAGCTTAGGAGGGGGGATGCTCTACGAGCAGTACTTC. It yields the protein CASSLGGGMLYEQYF.

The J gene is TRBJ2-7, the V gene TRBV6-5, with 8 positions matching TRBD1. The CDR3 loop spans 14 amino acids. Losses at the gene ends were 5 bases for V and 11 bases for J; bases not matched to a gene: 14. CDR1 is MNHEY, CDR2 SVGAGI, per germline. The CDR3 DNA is TGTGCCAGCAGTACGCCGGGGACAGGCAGTTTGGAGTACTTC. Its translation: CASSTPGTGSLEYF.